This TCR beta chain was sequenced in a study of CD8 T cells in Susac syndrome. V gave up 0 bases and J gave up 7 bases; unmatched junction bases: 2. CDR3 length: 15 residues. Germline V gives CDR1 SGHRS, CDR2 YFSETQ. When the RNA was reverse transcribed, random hexamers were used with an input of roughly 0.45 to 1 ug. Coverage of TCR beta CDR3 amplification by immunoSEQ multiplex PCR extended to 54 Vbeta and 13 Jbeta. Each CDR3 protein is one row after TCRdb ran MiXCR on the immunoSEQ multiplex PCR reads. This table has more than 200,000 distinct CDR3 sequences, 80% to 95% appearing once. TCR beta sequencing was performed on blood CD8+ and CD4+ T cells. TEMRA cells were FACS-enriched, while CD8+ and CD4+ T cells were negatively isolated.

The chain employs TRBV5-1 and TRBJ1-6; 9 nucleotides align to TRBD1. The origin of this receptor is a human donor with multiple sclerosis. Sequenced sample: CD4+ T cells from PBMCs. CDR3 amino acids: CASSLGQGGNSPLHF. Here the CDR3 DNA reads TGCGCCAGCAGCTTGGGACAGGGGGGGAATTCACCCCTCCACTTT.